This T cell receptor beta chain was documented in a study of blood T cell repertoires in COVID-19 (dated by TCRdb to about 2020). In the study overall: Samples from collaborators originated in the United States, Italy and Spain and spanned both the acute and convalescent phases of COVID-19. The prospective study material was composed of cDNA or gDNA derived from T cells, B-cell-depleted T cells, or PBMCs. The dataset comprised deeply sampled blood TCRbeta repertoires from subjects exposed to, actively infected with, or recovered from COVID-19. The repertoires were made available in a free public database intended to serve as a resource for research on the immune response to SARS-CoV-2. Samples came from the ongoing ImmuneRACE study (first 160 participants) plus 1,254 subjects from 6 global collaborators. Nearly every sample came with metadata listing a de-identified subject ID, COVID-19 status, age in years and sex. Where available, HLA class I and class II types were taken from metadata supplied by the sample provider and were not determined by assay-based typing. General findings and caveats noted by the study authors: Clinical and demographic metadata were provided uncurated, with the amount varying by source and participant.

The collaborating institutions used their own protocols to collect whole blood in K2EDTA tubes. For TCRbeta analysis, collaborator samples were shipped as frozen whole blood, as isolated PBMCs, or as DNA extracted from either sample type. As to this clone: Its binding antigen is unknown. Within one base of it there is no much larger clone, and no base qualities were kept.

The immunoSEQ Assay, a bias-controlled multiplex PCR, was used to amplify TCRbeta CDR3 regions from genomic DNA. As for the authors' bioinformatics: Nucleated cell counts per sample were estimated from amplification of reference gene primers within the assay. Sequence reads were collapsed and filtered to measure the absolute abundance of every unique TCRbeta CDR3 rearrangement. For each sample, productive Simpson clonality was calculated as the square root of Simpson's diversity index over productive rearrangements. TCRdb mirrors the immuneACCESS table, restricted to in-frame sequences. Some clones are absent from its copies; in checked studies, under half trace to an unresolved V gene, and the reason for the others is unknown. The DNA was the basis for D and trimming; V, J and clone size are from that table. This sample holds about 210,000 clones; 92% were observed only once. The top ten clonotypes cover approximately 1.2% of the sample.

The CDR3, cysteine through phenylalanine, is 16 amino acids long. Only the CDR3 portion is preserved as DNA: 48 bases, with reading frame beginning at the first base. From a lookup of the germline V gene (reference sequence), CDR1 and CDR2 are SGHNT and YYREEE. Trimming accounts for 5 bases at V and 3 bases at J, while the number of junction bases matched to no gene is 8. Recombination connected TRBV5-4 to TRBJ2-7; TRBD2 fits 13 bases in the junction. This sequence originates from a man aged 25-45 years with acute or convalescent COVID-19. Sample: peripheral blood. The bases are TGTGCCAGCAGGGGAGGGACTAGCGGGATGTTCTACGAGCAGTACTTC. This gives the protein CASRGGTSGMFYEQYF.